The 10 T cell receptor beta chains in this list originate from one sample, sequenced in a study of blood T cell repertoires in COVID-19. Measured with immunoSEQ multiplex PCR; TCRdb has only the in-frame clones, and not every one. The sample holds hundreds of thousands of clones, 89% seen once. The sequencing sample was made of peripheral blood. The receptors originated from a man between 18 and 29 years old with COVID-19, enrolled during active disease.

The rearrangement links TRBV7-9 to TRBJ1-5, with D perhaps matching TRBD1 (6 bases). The CDR3 is 16 amino acids. The germline V gene has CDR1 SEHNR and CDR2 FQNEAQ (reference sequence). Between the trimmed V and J ends, which lost 1 base and 1 base, there was a span of 11 bases. CDR3 loop: CASSLEGRGSNQPQHF. CDR3 DNA sequence: TGTGCCAGCAGCTTAGAGGGCAGGGGAAGCAATCAGCCCCAGCATTTT.

This chain uses TRBV5-6 with TRBJ1-4; the match to TRBD1 covers 9 bases. Germline CDR1 is SGHDT and CDR2 is YYEEEE. Trimming cost V 4 bases and J 6 bases; bases outside gene matches: 4. The CDR3 has 14 residues. The CDR3: CASSRRQGDEKLFF. As DNA, the CDR3 is TGTGCCAGCAGCCGAAGACAGGGGGATGAAAAACTGTTTTTT.

This clone occurred once. The CDR3 DNA follows: TGTGCTAGTGGTTTGGAGGACTACACTGAAGCTTTCTTT. Its translation: CASGLEDYTEAFF. The V call is TRBV12-5, the J call TRBJ1-1, with unresolved D. Germline CDR1 and CDR2: LGHNT and FRNRAP. V lost 1 base to trimming and J lost 3 bases, with 6 bases between them. The CDR3 consists of 13 residues.

This rearrangement joins TRBV29-1 to TRBJ2-7; 7 bases agree with TRBD2. From germline, CDR1 is SQVTM and CDR2 ANQGSEA. The CDR3 is 14 amino acids. V lost 6 bases and J lost 3; bases outside the gene matches: 11. CDR3 bases: TGCAGCGTCCCAGCCTCCGGGGAGGGCTACGAGCAGTACTTC. Residues: CSVPASGEGYEQYF.

This chain links TRBV10-3 with TRBJ1-2, with a weak D call TRBD1 (6 bases). V lost 3 bases to trimming and J lost 3 bases, with 17 bases between them. The germline V gene encodes CDR1 ENHRY and CDR2 SYGVKD. The CDR3 is made up of 16 amino acids. In DNA, the CDR3 is TGTGCCATCAGTGACCCCTTCTCCGACAGGCACTATGGCTACACCTTC. It encodes CAISDPFSDRHYGYTF.

The chain carries TRBV6-5 and TRBJ2-7, with 9 bases fitting TRBD1. The CDR3 extends over 14 amino acids. CDR1 is MNHEY, CDR2 SVGAGI, per germline. Trimming at V came to 6 bases and at J to 5 bases, leaving 8 bases not matched to a gene. For the CDR3, the DNA is TGTGCCAGCAGGCCCGGGACAGGGCGAAACGAGCAGTACTTC. This translates into CASRPGTGRNEQYF.

As DNA, the CDR3 is TGCGCCAGCAGCCTGGAAACCACAGGGGGATTGTCTGAAGCTTTCTTT. Protein: CASSLETTGGLSEAFF. The V call is TRBV5-1, the J call TRBJ1-1, with TRBD1 matching over 8 bases. Germline trimming cut 4 bases from V and 6 bases from J; bases unmatched to any gene: 14. This CDR3 region has 16 residues. Germline V gene sequence: CDR1 SGHRS, CDR2 YFSETQ.

This rearrangement joins TRBV5-6 to TRBJ2-5; TRBD2 aligns across 13 bases. CDR3 length: 16 residues. CDR1 and CDR2 (germline): SGHDT, YYEEEE. V lost 4 bases to trimming and J lost 2 bases; unmatched junction nucleotides: 5. CDR3 loop: CASSKRLAGGQETQYF. CDR3 DNA: TGTGCCAGCAGCAAAAGACTAGCGGGAGGACAAGAGACCCAGTACTTC.

The chain employs TRBV10-2 and TRBJ2-7; 9 bases line up with TRBD1. With V trimmed by 6 bases and J by 7 bases, 10 bases remained unmatched. In germline, CDR1 is WSHSY, CDR2 SAAADI. CDR3 size: 14 residues. CDR3: CASRPGQGSGEQYF. The CDR3 nucleotides read TGCGCCAGCAGACCGGGACAGGGCTCAGGAGAGCAGTACTTC.

The chain recombines TRBV2 with TRBJ1-5; 7 bases line up with TRBD1. CDR1 and CDR2 from the germline V gene are SNHLY and FYNNEI. The V segment lost 3 bases and the J segment 0 bases; nucleotides outside the gene matches: 2. The length of the CDR3 is 15 residues. The CDR3: CASSEGQLSNQPQHF. CDR3 DNA: TGTGCCAGCAGTGAGGGACAGCTTAGCAATCAGCCCCAGCATTTT.